These 8 T cell receptor beta chains were sequenced from one sample in a study of molecular identifiers for immune sequencing clone quantification. TCRdb re-called the PCR reads with MiXCR, one entry per CDR3 protein. The sample records 250,000 to 350,000 distinct CDR3 sequences, about 22% being singletons. The sequencing sample was made of naive CD8+ T cells from blood, with Jurkat cell RNA spiked in. The subset denotes: FACS-sorted CD8+CD4-CCR7+CD45RA+ naive T cells. All receptors derive from a human donor in good health. Some libraries in this study had Jurkat cell RNA spiked in.

Remarks on this clonotype: This may be a read error, as it is one base from a much larger clone. The chain recombines TRBV30 with TRBJ2-5; D is unresolved. CDR3 length: 10 residues. From germline, CDR1 is GTSNPN and CDR2 SVGIG (reference sequence). The CDR3 sequence is CVWSQETQYF. Written as DNA, the CDR3 is TGTGTCTGGTCCCAAGAGACCCAGTACTTC.

This clonotype has only a few counts. The chain has TRBV19 and TRBJ2-2, with a tentative D call TRBD2 (5 bases). This CDR3 is built from 14 residues. CDR1 and CDR2 from the germline V gene are LNHDA and SQIVND (reference sequence). V lost 5 bases and J lost 8, with 15 bases in between. The CDR3 nucleotides are TGTGCCAGTAGTCTAAGCGGACCAGTGGGGGAGCTGTTTTTT. This sequence encodes CASSLSGPVGELFF.

As to this clonotype: One end of the junction is discordant with germline, which a read error may explain. This sequence joins TRBV7-6 and TRBJ2-2, with 8 bases fitting TRBD1. The germline V gene has CDR1 SGHVS and CDR2 FNYEAQ. CDR3 length: 16 amino acids. The CDR3 DNA reads TGTGCCAGCGGCTTAGCTCGGACAGGGCACACCGGGGAGCTGTTTTTT. Translating it yields CASGLARTGHTGELFF. Supplemented by reference TRBV7-6 and TRBJ2-2, the full variable domain reads GAGVSQSPRYKVTKRGQDVALRCDPISGHVSLYWYRQALGQGPEFLTYFNYEAQQDKSGLPNDRFSAERPEGSISTLTIQRTEQRDSAMYRCASGLARTGHTGELFFGEGSRLTVL.

This clonotype was counted ten times or more. This chain links TRBV28 with TRBJ2-7, with D possibly TRBD1 on 5 matching bases. Trimming shortened V by 3 bases and J by 9 bases, and 15 bases separated the two germline ends. CDR3 length: 13 amino acids. CDR1 is MDHEN, CDR2 SYDVKM, per germline. CDR3 in amino acids: CASSFKGADRQYF. DNA of the CDR3: TGTGCCAGCAGTTTCAAAGGGGCGGATCGGCAGTACTTC. Filled out from reference TRBV28 and TRBJ2-7, the complete variable domain reads DVKVTQSSRYLVKRTGEKVFLECVQDMDHENMFWYRQDPGLGLRLIYFSYDVKMKEKGDIPEGYSVSREKKERFSLILESASTNQTSMYLCASSFKGADRQYFGPGTRLTVT.

The chain has TRBV5-1 and TRBJ2-5; no clear D gene. There are 15 residues in the CDR3. V dropped 0 bases and J dropped 1 base, with 10 bases sitting between them. CDR1 is SGHRS, CDR2 YFSETQ, per germline. In nucleotides, the CDR3 is TGCGCCAGCAGCTTGGGCCAGACCTCCCAAGAGACCCAGTACTTC. It is translated as CASSLGQTSQETQYF.

There are a few counts of this clonotype. V is TRBV6-1 and J is TRBJ2-3, with 11 positions matching TRBD1. CDR1 and CDR2 from the germline V gene are MNHNS and SASEGT. The length of the CDR3 is 14 residues. With V trimmed by 8 bases and J by 3 bases, 4 bases remained unmatched. In DNA, the CDR3 is TGTGCCAGCTGGGACAGGGGGAGTACAGATACGCAGTATTTT. Translated, it gives CASWDRGSTDTQYF.

The CDR3 coding sequence is TGCGCCAGCAGCCAAGATTCGGGACAGGGGGCCTACGAGCAGTACTTC. It encodes CASSQDSGQGAYEQYF. The chain joins TRBV4-3 to TRBJ2-7, with 11 nucleotides matching TRBD1. The CDR3 totals 16 residues. V shed 0 bases and J 2 bases; nucleotides not matched to a gene: 3. CDR1 LGHNA and CDR2 YSLEER come from the germline V gene.

This clonotype was seen at least ten times. The gene calls are TRBV27 and TRBJ2-7; the match to TRBD2 covers 10 bases. V shed 2 bases, J shed 3 bases, and the junction held 4 bases outside the gene matches. This CDR3 is 15 amino acids long. Germline assignment: CDR1 MNHEY and CDR2 SMNVEV (reference sequence). The CDR3 here is CASSLELAGHYEQYF. The DNA of the CDR3 is TGTGCCAGCAGTTTAGAACTAGCGGGACACTACGAGCAGTACTTC.